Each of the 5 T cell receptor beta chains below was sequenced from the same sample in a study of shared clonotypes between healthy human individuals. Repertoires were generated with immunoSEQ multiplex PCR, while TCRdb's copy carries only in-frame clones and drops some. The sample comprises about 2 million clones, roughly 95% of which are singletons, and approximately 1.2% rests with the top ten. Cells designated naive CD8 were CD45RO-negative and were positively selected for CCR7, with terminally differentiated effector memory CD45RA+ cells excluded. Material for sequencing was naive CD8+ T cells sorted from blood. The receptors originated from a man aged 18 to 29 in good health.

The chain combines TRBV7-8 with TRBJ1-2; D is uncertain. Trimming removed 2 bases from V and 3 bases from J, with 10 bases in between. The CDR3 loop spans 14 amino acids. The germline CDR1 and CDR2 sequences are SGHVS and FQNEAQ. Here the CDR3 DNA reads TGTGCCAGCAGCTTAAACCAAAAGGACTATGGCTACACCTTC. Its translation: CASSLNQKDYGYTF.

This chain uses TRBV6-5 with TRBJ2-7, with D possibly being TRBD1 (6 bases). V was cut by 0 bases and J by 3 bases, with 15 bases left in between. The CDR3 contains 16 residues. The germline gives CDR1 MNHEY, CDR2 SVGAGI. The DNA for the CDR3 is TGTGCCAGCAGTTACTCCCACAGGGCTTTAGGCTACGAGCAGTACTTC. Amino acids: CASSYSHRALGYEQYF.

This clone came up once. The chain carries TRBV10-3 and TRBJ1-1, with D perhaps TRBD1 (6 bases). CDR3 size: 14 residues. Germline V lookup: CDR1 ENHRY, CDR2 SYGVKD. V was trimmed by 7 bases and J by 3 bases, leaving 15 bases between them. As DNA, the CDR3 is TGTGCCATCACCTCACGCGGGGGCGACACTGAAGCTTTCTTT. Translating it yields CAITSRGGDTEAFF.

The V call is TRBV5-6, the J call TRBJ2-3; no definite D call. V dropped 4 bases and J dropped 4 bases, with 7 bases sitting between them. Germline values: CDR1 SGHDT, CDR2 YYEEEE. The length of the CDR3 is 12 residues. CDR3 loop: CASSQESDTQYF. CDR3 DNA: TGTGCCAGCAGCCAAGAGTCAGATACGCAGTATTTT.

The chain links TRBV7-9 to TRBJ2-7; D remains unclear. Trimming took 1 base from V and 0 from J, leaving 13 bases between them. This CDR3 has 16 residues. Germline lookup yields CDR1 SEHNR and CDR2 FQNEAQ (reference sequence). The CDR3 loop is CASSLVLQANSYEQYF. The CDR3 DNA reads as TGTGCCAGCAGCTTAGTCCTCCAGGCCAACTCCTACGAGCAGTACTTC.